The T cell receptor (beta chain) under discussion was sequenced for a study of OX40 agonist ivuxolimab in advanced cancers. Study at large: Among those treated, three patients had partial responses, one with hepatocellular carcinoma and two with cutaneous melanoma. General study findings and limits: Expanded clones belonging to CD8+ T cells outnumbered, on average, those of CD4+. With doses of 0.1 to 3.0 mg/kg, CD4+ and CD8+ blood T cells had undergone clonal expansion by week 6.

Repertoires were generated with immunoSEQ multiplex PCR, while TCRdb's copy carries only in-frame clones and drops some. This sample yields tens of thousands of clones, of which over 75% are seen a single time; 25% belongs to the top ten. V lost 7 bases to trimming and J lost 6 bases, with 16 bases between them. CDR1 and CDR2 (germline): MDHEN, SYDVKM. The CDR3 has 14 amino acids. Remarks on this clone: Its antigen is undetermined.

The sequence was obtained from an adult with an advanced solid tumor such as melanoma, head and neck, liver or kidney cancer. The chain employs TRBV28 and TRBJ2-1, with D possibly TRBD1 on 6 matching bases. The sequenced sample was CD4+ or CD8+ T cells sorted from blood, obtained in a trial of the OX40 agonist ivuxolimab. CDR3 in DNA: TGTGCCAGCACAACAGGGTCTACCGGCAATGAGCAGTTCTTC. Residues: CASTTGSTGNEQFF.